The 19 T cell receptor beta chains given below trace back to one sample, sequenced in a study of cytomegalovirus exposure and HLA in healthy donors. Measured with immunoSEQ multiplex PCR; TCRdb has only the in-frame clones, and not every one. Among around 120,000 clones listed, around 90% were seen once. Input material: PBMCs. Receptors were obtained from a woman younger than 35 in good health and CMV-seronegative.

V is TRBV27 and J is TRBJ1-2; no reliable D call. This CDR3 spans 13 amino acids. Germline V gene data show CDR1 as MNHEY and CDR2 as SMNVEV (reference sequence). The V end was cut by 3 bases, the J end by 6 bases, with 11 bases between. The CDR3 bases are TGTGCCAGCAGTTTCGTTCCCCCCGATGGCTACACCTTC. Residues: CASSFVPPDGYTF.

This clone was seen once. The chain carries TRBV2 and TRBJ1-1, with D perhaps matching TRBD1 (6 bases). V gave up 5 bases and J gave up 4 bases, with 17 bases separating them. The CDR3 is made up of 15 amino acids. Germline values: CDR1 SNHLY, CDR2 FYNNEI. The CDR3 DNA is TGTGCCAGCAGTTATCCGGGACACGGTAGCACTGAAGCTTTCTTT. Its translation is CASSYPGHGSTEAFF.

This chain connects TRBV27 to TRBJ1-3; TRBD1 might be the D (6 bases). CDR1 MNHEY and CDR2 SMNVEV come from the germline V gene (reference sequence). Trimming cost V 7 bases and J 5 bases, with 18 bases left between them. The CDR3 is 15 residues long. In DNA form, the CDR3 reads TGTGCCAGCAAATCTGTAGGGGGTGCTAGAAACACCATATATTTT. Translation: CASKSVGGARNTIYF.

The genes are TRBV2 and TRBJ1-2; 8 positions match TRBD1. This CDR3 spans 15 amino acids. From germline, CDR1 is SNHLY and CDR2 FYNNEI. Trimming cost V 6 bases and J 0 bases; bases outside gene matches: 6. CDR3 sequence reads: CASRFPGQANYGYTF. In DNA form, the CDR3 reads TGTGCCAGCAGATTCCCGGGACAGGCTAACTATGGCTACACCTTC.

The chain employs TRBV11-3 and TRBJ2-7; 12 bases line up with TRBD1. Germline CDR1 is SGHNT and CDR2 is YENEEA. Trimming at V came to 5 bases and at J to 5 bases, leaving 10 bases not matched to a gene. CDR3 length: 16 amino acids. DNA of the CDR3: TGTGCCAGCAGCACTAGAGCCGGGACAGGGGGCGACGAGCAGTACTTC. Translated, it gives CASSTRAGTGGDEQYF. The entire variable domain, with the rest obtained from reference TRBV11-3 and TRBJ2-7, is as follows: EAGVVQSPRYKIIEKKQPVAFWCNPISGHNTLYWYLQNLGQGPELLIRYENEEAVDDSQLPKDRFSAERLKGVDSTLKIQPAELGDSAVYLCASSTRAGTGGDEQYFGPGTRLTVT.

In DNA form, the CDR3 reads TGTGCCAGCAGCATGAGACAGGGATCGAACTATGGCTACACCTTC. It translates to CASSMRQGSNYGYTF. The chain has TRBV5-4 and TRBJ1-2, with 7 bases matching TRBD1. The CDR3 has 15 amino acids. The germline gives CDR1 SGHNT, CDR2 YYREEE (reference sequence). Losses at the gene ends were 4 bases for V and 2 bases for J; bases not matched to a gene: 8.

The V gene is TRBV5-1, the J gene TRBJ2-1; tentatively, D is TRBD2 (6 bases). With 4 bases removed from V and 9 bases from J, the gap between germline ends came to 14 bases. The CDR3 spans 13 residues. CDR1 is SGHRS, CDR2 YFSETQ, per germline. This CDR3 reads CASSAGLLSEQFF. In DNA, the CDR3 is TGCGCCAGCAGCGCGGGACTCCTCAGTGAGCAGTTCTTC.

This clone has just a few counts. V is TRBV19 and J is TRBJ2-7, with TRBD2 identical over 8 bases. V trimming: 4 bases; J trimming: 4 bases; junction bases outside the gene matches: 12. Germline-derived CDR1 and CDR2 are LNHDA and SQIVND (reference sequence). The length of the CDR3 is 16 residues. Here the CDR3 DNA reads TGTGCCAGTAGTAGGATCGTTTCGGGGGGGAGGTACGAGCAGTACTTC. Translated: CASSRIVSGGRYEQYF.

The gene calls are TRBV7-8 and TRBJ2-5; TRBD2 is a possible D gene (6 bases). CDR1 and CDR2 (germline): SGHVS, FQNEAQ. V dropped 3 bases and J dropped 7 bases, with 18 bases sitting between them. The CDR3 sequence is 15 residues long. CDR3 coding DNA: TGTGCCAGCAGCTTCGGGACTGGGGGGACGGCGACCCAGTACTTC. It specifies CASSFGTGGTATQYF.

The genes are TRBV19 and TRBJ1-2; TRBD1 matches 10 bases. Germline CDR1 is LNHDA and CDR2 is SQIVND (reference sequence). After removal of 11 bases from V and 6 bases from J, the junction contained 9 bases not matched to a gene. The CDR3 covers 13 residues. In DNA, the CDR3 is TGTGCCCCTCCGACAGGGGGCACAGATGGCTACACCTTC. Protein: CAPPTGGTDGYTF. Supplemented by reference TRBV19 and TRBJ1-2, the full variable domain reads DGGITQSPKYLFRKEGQNVTLSCEQNLNHDAMYWYRQDPGQGLRLIYYSQIVNDFQKGDIAEGYSVSREKKESFPLTVTSAQKNPTAFYLCAPPTGGTDGYTFGSGTRLTVV.

The chain combines TRBV30 with TRBJ1-2, with TRBD1 as a possible D gene (6 bases). V lost 0 bases and J lost 4, with 9 bases in between. The germline gives CDR1 GTSNPN, CDR2 SVGIG (reference sequence). The CDR3 is made up of 13 amino acids. The CDR3 spells CAWSVLGGYGYTF. The DNA of the CDR3 is TGTGCCTGGAGTGTACTAGGGGGCTATGGCTACACCTTC.

The chain has TRBV10-3 and TRBJ1-2; D may be TRBD1 (5 bases). There are 13 residues in the CDR3. Trimming took 0 bases from V and 6 from J, leaving 8 bases between them. Germline V lookup: CDR1 ENHRY, CDR2 SYGVKD. CDR3 residues: CAISESGGNGYTF. CDR3 nucleotides: TGTGCCATCAGTGAGTCGGGGGGGAATGGCTACACCTTC.

This chain links TRBV7-6 with TRBJ2-3, with D maybe TRBD1 (6 bases). The V end lost 3 bases, the J end lost 1 base, and 17 bases lay between the germline ends. The CDR3 is 17 amino acids. In germline, CDR1 is SGHVS, CDR2 FNYEAQ. CDR3 region: CASSFTISGARTDTQYF. Written as DNA, the CDR3 is TGTGCCAGCAGCTTTACCATTTCAGGGGCTCGCACAGATACGCAGTATTTT.

The chain is built from TRBV6-4 and TRBJ2-3, with TRBD2 identical over 7 bases. CDR3 length: 14 amino acids. CDR1 and CDR2 (germline): MRHNA, SNTAGT. V was clipped by 2 bases and J by 6 bases; unmatched bases: 5. CDR3 amino acids: CASSDEGGSDTQYF. The CDR3 DNA reads as TGTGCCAGCAGTGACGAGGGAGGGTCGGATACGCAGTATTTT.

This clone showed up just once. J is TRBJ2-4 and V is TRBV11-3; TRBD1 matches 8 bases. Germline V gene data show CDR1 as SGHNT and CDR2 as YENEEA. After removal of 5 bases from V and 8 bases from J, the junction contained 8 bases not matched to a gene. The CDR3 is made up of 14 amino acids. This CDR3 reads CASSPFQGAHIQYF. In DNA, the CDR3 is TGTGCCAGCAGCCCATTCCAGGGGGCCCACATTCAGTACTTC.

This clone occurred once. This rearrangement joins TRBV5-1 to TRBJ2-5; 8 bases fit TRBD1. The V gene's germline CDR1 is SGHRS and CDR2 YFSETQ. The CDR3 sequence is 13 residues long. After removal of 3 bases from V and 5 bases from J, the junction contained 3 bases not matched to a gene. Here the CDR3 DNA reads TGCGCCAGCAGCTCAGGGGGCCTTGAGACCCAGTACTTC. Translating gives CASSSGGLETQYF.

The rearrangement uses TRBV25-1 and TRBJ2-2, with D perhaps matching TRBD1 (5 bases). The CDR3 consists of 16 residues. Germline CDR1 is MGHDK and CDR2 is SYGVNS. V lost 3 bases and J 1 base, leaving 12 bases between the germline ends. Here the CDR3 DNA reads TGTGCCAGCAGTGATGACAGAACATTGAACACCGGGGAGCTGTTTTTT. Translated: CASSDDRTLNTGELFF. Supplemented by reference TRBV25-1 and TRBJ2-2, the full variable domain reads EADIYQTPRYLVIGTGKKITLECSQTMGHDKMYWYQQDPGMELHLIHYSYGVNSTEKGDLSSESTVSRIRTEHFPLTLESARPSHTSQYLCASSDDRTLNTGELFFGEGSRLTVL.

The chain joins TRBV7-9 to TRBJ2-7; 11 bases align to TRBD2. Germline V gene lookup returns CDR1 SEHNR and CDR2 FQNEAQ (reference sequence). This CDR3 has 16 amino acids. J was trimmed by 0 bases and V by 0 bases; bases with no gene match: 1. In DNA form, the CDR3 reads TGTGCCAGCAGCTTAGCTCTAGCGGGAGGCTCCTACGAGCAGTACTTC. Its translation: CASSLALAGGSYEQYF.

The CDR3 DNA reads as TGTGCCAGCAGCTTGGGACTAGCGGGAGGCACAGATACGCAGTATTTT. Its protein product is CASSLGLAGGTDTQYF. The rearrangement links TRBV11-2 to TRBJ2-3; TRBD2 agrees at 14 bases. The germline gives CDR1 SGHAT, CDR2 FQNNGV. The CDR3 is 16 residues long. Unmatched junction bases numbered 0, after V lost 3 bases and J lost 1 base. The full variable domain, its missing parts supplied by reference TRBV11-2 and TRBJ2-3, is EAGVAQSPRYKIIEKRQSVAFWCNPISGHATLYWYQQILGQGPKLLIQFQNNGVVDDSQLPKDRFSAERLKGVDSTLKIQPAKLEDSAVYLCASSLGLAGGTDTQYFGPGTRLTVL.